The entry that follows covers one TCR beta chain sequence. What it binds is unknown. One end of the junction is discordant with germline, which a read error may explain. This entry belongs to a study of cytomegalovirus exposure and HLA in healthy donors. Overall study context: HLA-typed donors were the source of approximately 88 million unique TCRs held in an early data release. Overall study findings and caveats: Available immune exposure information was restricted to CMV serostatus only. Common viral pathogens were later found to be apparently linked to several of the most significant clusters. Analysis performed later found more than 15,000 TCR beta sequences associated with HLA alleles at 0.05 false discovery rate.

The germline V gene encodes CDR1 SEHNR and CDR2 FQNEAQ (reference sequence). This CDR3 is built from 12 residues. The PCR used 60 Vbeta and 13 Jbeta primers. Using immunoSEQ multiplex PCR, the repertoire was profiled, and TCRdb retains in-frame clones only, with some absent. The table shows under 300,000 clones, with around 81% occurring only once. The sample was PBMCs. The rearrangement links TRBV7-9 to TRBJ2-7, with 7 bases aligning to TRBD2. This TCR came from a woman aged 60-70 years in good health and CMV-seropositive. CDR3 sequence: CSSSLSGREQYF. In DNA form, the CDR3 reads TGTTCCAGCAGCTTATCCGGGAGGGAGCAGTACTTC.